The source of this T cell receptor (beta chain) is a study of T cell clonotyping in hematopoietic cell transplantation. Notes on the study in general: Cells were unsorted, so CD4 and CD8 contributions were not separated.

About this clone itself: Its specificity is not known.

Time point: recipient sample about 28 days before transplant, after cytoreduction. Assay: immunoSEQ multiplex PCR; the TCRdb copy retains only in-frame clones and omits some. The table has tens of thousands of clones, 96% seen once. Germline V CDR1 and CDR2: SGHTA, FQGNSA. V shed 4 bases and J shed 5 bases, with 5 bases lying between them. This CDR3 region has 11 residues. The V and J genes are TRBV7-2 and TRBJ2-5; no reliable D call. The specimen comprised peripheral blood mononuclear cells, sampled before stem cell transplant. The clonotype comes from a woman aged 45-65 years with acute myeloid leukemia. Some clones in this sample may be carry-over from other donors' samples. CDR3 sequence (DNA): TGTGCCAGCAGCTACAAGGAGACCCAGTACTTC. The encoded protein is CASSYKETQYF.